The rows below give T cell receptor beta chains drawn from one sample of a study of blood T cell repertoires in COVID-19. Sequencing used immunoSEQ multiplex PCR; TCRdb keeps in-frame clones, though not all of them. This table holds about 140,000 clones, 88% found once. The sequencing input was peripheral blood. The receptors derive from a human donor with COVID-19, enrolled during active disease. The donor label of this sample is uncertain. CDR3s include the opening cysteine and the closing phenylalanine or tryptophan. Fields, in order: J gene, D gene, V gene, clone size, CDR3 DNA, CDR3 protein. D genes are given only for firm matches. A row's size may be missing; if present it is once, few, many or a size class.

>TRBJ2-4|TRBD1|TRBV5-1|-
TGCGCCAGCAGCTTGGGGGGAACAGGGGCTTCGAACATTCAGTACTTC
CASSLGGTGASNIQYF
>TRBJ1-6|TRBD1|TRBV4-1|-
TGCGCCAGCAGCCACGGGACAGGGCGGAATTCACCCCTCCACTTT
CASSHGTGRNSPLHF
>TRBJ1-3|TRBD1|TRBV4-1|-
TGCGCCAGCAGCCCGACAGGGGGCGTCTCTGGAAACACCATATATTTT
CASSPTGGVSGNTIYF
>TRBJ2-5|-|TRBV30|-
TGTGCCTGGAGTGTTGCGGGGATGGGAACCCAGTACTTC
CAWSVAGMGTQYF
>TRBJ1-6|-|TRBV30|-
TGTGCCTGGAGTGCACAGGGATCCTCCCTCCACTTT
CAWSAQGSSLHF
>TRBJ1-2|-|TRBV3-1/TRBV3-2|-
TGTGCCAGCAGCCAAGTAAAGGGGGGGACTAACTATGGCTACACCTTC
CASSQVKGGTNYGYTF
>TRBJ1-2|-|TRBV5-8|-
TGTGCCAGCAGGGAGCGGGGGTTTGGTGGCTACACCTTC
CASRERGFGGYTF
>TRBJ1-1|-|TRBV9|-
TGTGCCAGCAGCGAACAGACTGAAGCTTTCTTT
CASSEQTEAFF
>TRBJ2-1|-|TRBV12-3/TRBV12-4|few
TGTGCCAGCAGTTTACCTGATGAGCAGTTCTTC
CASSLPDEQFF
>TRBJ1-2|-|TRBV5-5|-
TGTGCCAGCAGCTTGGCGACCGGGACATTTGCCTATGGCTACACCTTC
CASSLATGTFAYGYTF
>TRBJ2-7|-|TRBV5-1|-
TGCGCCAGCAGCTTGGACAGGGCCACCTCCTACGAGCAGTACTTC
CASSLDRATSYEQYF
>TRBJ1-1|TRBD1|TRBV4-1|few
TGCGCCAGCAGCAGCTTGACAGGGCTGAACACTGAAGCTTTCTTT
CASSSLTGLNTEAFF
>TRBJ2-3|-|TRBV7-3|-
TGTGCCAGCAGCTTAATCCCGGGAGATACGCAGTATTTT
CASSLIPGDTQYF
>TRBJ2-1|TRBD2|TRBV7-8|-
TGTGCCAGCAGCTTACCGACGGGACTACTGAACAATGAGCAGTTCTTC
CASSLPTGLLNNEQFF
>TRBJ2-1|TRBD1|TRBV27|-
TGTGCCAGCAGTTTATTCCGACAGGGGGCCGTAGCATATGAGCAGTTCTTC
CASSLFRQGAVAYEQFF
>TRBJ1-2|-|TRBV6-1|-
TGTGCCAGCAGTGAACCGGGGTATGGCTACACCTTC
CASSEPGYGYTF
>TRBJ2-2|TRBD1|TRBV7-3|-
TGTGCCAGCAGTCTTAGGGGGCGCGACACCGGGGAGCTGTTTTTT
CASSLRGRDTGELFF
>TRBJ1-1|-|TRBV7-8|-
TGTGCCAGCAGCCCCTCGAACACTGAAGCTTTCTTT
CASSPSNTEAFF
>TRBJ2-1|TRBD1|TRBV25-1|-
TGTGCCAGCAGCAAAGACTCCGGGACAGAACACATTGAGCAGTTCTTC
CASSKDSGTEHIEQFF
>TRBJ2-1|TRBD1|TRBV11-2|once
TGTGCCAGCAGCCGCTTCGGGGCAGGGGGACGCGGCTCCTACAATGAGCAGTTCTTC
CASSRFGAGGRGSYNEQFF
>TRBJ1-2|-|TRBV11-2|-
TGTGCCAGCAGCCTACAGGGCCCCTATGGCTACACCTTC
CASSLQGPYGYTF
>TRBJ1-5|-|TRBV4-1|-
TGCGCCAGCAGCCAACCCCAGACGGGCGGGGGACTGAGGGATCAGCCCCAGCATTTT
CASSQPQTGGGLRDQPQHF
>TRBJ2-7|TRBD2|TRBV2|-
TGTGCCAGCAGTAACGCACTAGCGGGGGTTTACGAGCAGTACTTC
CASSNALAGVYEQYF
>TRBJ1-2|TRBD1|TRBV6-5|-
TGTGCCAGCAGGGACAGGCACTTCTATGGCTACACCTTC
CASRDRHFYGYTF
>TRBJ1-2|TRBD1|TRBV11-3|-
TGTGCCAGCAGCCGACAGGGGGGATCCTATGGCTACACCTTC
CASSRQGGSYGYTF
>TRBJ1-4|TRBD1|TRBV10-3|few
TGTGCCATCAGGACAGGGGAGACTAATGAAAAACTGTTTTTT
CAIRTGETNEKLFF
>TRBJ1-5|-|TRBV3-1/TRBV3-2|few
TGTGCCAGCAGCCAAGATGGGGGGATGGATCAGCCCCAGCATTTT
CASSQDGGMDQPQHF
>TRBJ1-2|TRBD1|TRBV6-2/TRBV6-3|once
TGTGCCAGCAGTTACTCGCAGGGGGCGCTGGATGGCTACACCTTC
CASSYSQGALDGYTF
>TRBJ1-2|-|TRBV28|-
TGTGCCAGCACTCAACCCCAGGGGCACTATGGAGGCTACACCTTC
CASTQPQGHYGGYTF
>TRBJ1-1|-|TRBV12-5|-
TGTGCTAGTGGTACACCAGGGGAGAGGAACACTGAAGCTTTCTTT
CASGTPGERNTEAFF
>TRBJ2-5|-|TRBV19|-
TGTGCCAGTAGTGAGGACAGTCAAGAGACCCAGTACTTC
CASSEDSQETQYF
>TRBJ2-7|TRBD2|TRBV4-1|-
TGCGCCAGCAGCCTGACTAGCGGGGGAGACTCAACCACCTACGAGCAGTACTTC
CASSLTSGGDSTTYEQYF
>TRBJ2-5|TRBD1|TRBV10-3|-
TGTGCCATCAGTGACCCGCGGGACAGGGCCCAGTACTTC
CAISDPRDRAQYF
>TRBJ1-1|TRBD1|TRBV7-9|once
TGTGCCAGCAGCCCCCGGGACAGGGTTCAGGGAGCTTTCTTT
CASSPRDRVQGAFF
>TRBJ2-5|-|TRBV7-9|-
TGTGCCAGCAGTCGCCAGGGGATAGGGGCAGAGACCCAGTACTTC
CASSRQGIGAETQYF
>TRBJ2-3|-|TRBV25-1|-
TGTGCCAGCAGTGAGGGCACATCTAGCACAGATACGCAGTATTTT
CASSEGTSSTDTQYF
>TRBJ1-6|TRBD1|TRBV2|-
TGTGCCAGCAGTGTGTTCGGGACAGGGTATAATTCACCCCTCCACTTT
CASSVFGTGYNSPLHF
>TRBJ2-3|TRBD1|TRBV6-2/TRBV6-3|-
TGTGCCAGCAGTTACTCGGGACAGGGGGCTGATACGCAGTATTTT
CASSYSGQGADTQYF
>TRBJ1-1|-|TRBV9|-
TGTGCCAGCAGCGTAGGGTCGTCAGCGTTGGGGCAAGGAGCTTTCTTT
CASSVGSSALGQGAFF
>TRBJ2-7|-|TRBV11-3|-
TGTGCCAGCAGCTTAGAGGAGAGGGATACTACGAAGCAGTACTTC
CASSLEERDTTKQYF
>TRBJ2-2|-|TRBV27|-
TGTGCCAGCAGTTATGAGGCGGAGCTGTTTTTT
CASSYEAELFF
>TRBJ2-5|TRBD1|TRBV19|-
TGTGCCAGTACCCTCGACAGGGGGTCGGAGACCCAGTACTTC
CASTLDRGSETQYF
>TRBJ2-1|-|TRBV16|-
TGTGCCAGCAGCCAATCCCCCGCTAGGCGGGACGCGGATGAGCAGTTCTTC
CASSQSPARRDADEQFF
>TRBJ2-2|TRBD1|TRBV7-6|-
TGTGCCAGCACCCACGTGGACAGGGGTACCCCCGGGGAGCTGTTTTTT
CASTHVDRGTPGELFF
>TRBJ1-1|TRBD1|TRBV11-3|-
TGTGCCAGCAGCTTAGCTGGACAGGGGTCCACTGAAGCTTTCTTT
CASSLAGQGSTEAFF
>TRBJ2-7|-|TRBV5-5|-
TGTGCCAGCAGCCGGCCCCAGGGCATAGAGCAGTACTTC
CASSRPQGIEQYF